This TCR beta chain was recovered during a study of blood T cell repertoires in COVID-19. Study-wide context: Sites across the United States, Italy and Spain contributed samples from acute and convalescent COVID-19. The analysed material was cDNA or gDNA that came from T cells, B-cell-depleted T cells, or PBMCs.

The CDR3 runs to 14 residues. The germline CDR1 and CDR2 sequences are SGHRS and YFSETQ. The germline V and J ends were trimmed by 4 bases and 0 bases, with 8 bases remaining between them. As originally analysed: Reference gene primer amplification gave nucleated cell count estimates. Sequenced by immunoSEQ multiplex PCR; TCRdb stores in-frame clones only, minus some. V, J and clone size were drawn from that table, and D and trimming were deduced from the DNA. The sample carries roughly 35,000 clones, about 81% recorded once. Sequenced: peripheral blood. The origin of this receptor is a man older than 75 with acute or convalescent COVID-19. The rearrangement links TRBV5-1 to TRBJ1-3; D not resolved. In DNA form, the CDR3 reads TGCGCCAGCAGCGGCGGGCTCTCTGGAAACACCATATATTTT. Protein: CASSGGLSGNTIYF.